A selection of T cell receptor beta chains follows, all from one sample in a study of molecular identifiers for immune sequencing clone quantification. TCRdb processed the PCR reads anew with MiXCR; each CDR3 protein has one entry. Seen here are 300,000 to 400,000 distinct CDR3 sequences, roughly a quarter observed once, and the top ten hold roughly 0.7%. Sequencing was performed on naive CD8+ T cells from blood, with Jurkat cell RNA spiked in. Source of these receptors: a human donor in good health. Some libraries in this study had Jurkat cell RNA spiked in. CDR3s include the opening cysteine and the closing phenylalanine or tryptophan. A D gene is named only where the DNA matches it firmly. Size tells how often a clone was seen (once, few, many) or the class of an expanded clone, and some rows leave it out.

CDR3 protein: CASGFRGGLEQYF
CDR3 DNA: TGTGCTAGTGGTTTTCGCGGGGGGCTCGAGCAGTACTTC
clone size: NA
J gene: TRBJ2-7
D gene: TRBD2
V gene: TRBV12-5

CDR3 protein: CAISETGGFDEQYF
CDR3 DNA: TGTGCCATCAGTGAAACGGGGGGGTTCGACGAGCAGTACTTC
clone size: NA
J gene: TRBJ2-7
D gene: TRBD2
V gene: TRBV10-3

CDR3 protein: CASSSEDRGREDNTGELFF
CDR3 DNA: TGTGCCAGCAGCTCTGAAGATCGGGGGCGCGAAGATAACACCGGGGAGCTGTTTTTT
clone size: many
J gene: TRBJ2-2
D gene: NA
V gene: TRBV7-9

CDR3 protein: CASSNGQGPSNQPQHF
CDR3 DNA: TGTGCCAGCAGTAACGGACAGGGACCAAGCAATCAGCCCCAGCATTTT
clone size: many
J gene: TRBJ1-5
D gene: TRBD1
V gene: TRBV27

CDR3 protein: CASSRAGLISYEQYF
CDR3 DNA: TGTGCCAGCAGCCGCGCCGGGCTCATCTCCTACGAGCAGTACTTC
clone size: few
J gene: TRBJ2-7
D gene: NA
V gene: TRBV14

CDR3 protein: CASSPGTSGRTDTQYF
CDR3 DNA: TGTGCCAGCAGCCCTGGGACTAGCGGGAGAACAGATACGCAGTATTTT
clone size: NA
J gene: TRBJ2-3
D gene: TRBD2
V gene: TRBV7-9

CDR3 protein: CASSWDRDSMNTEAFF
CDR3 DNA: TGTGCCAGCAGCTGGGACCGGGACAGCATGAACACTGAAGCTTTCTTT
clone size: few
J gene: TRBJ1-1
D gene: TRBD1
V gene: TRBV7-9

CDR3 protein: CASSNPIFGQGVADTQYF
CDR3 DNA: TGTGCCAGCAGCAACCCAATATTCGGACAGGGGGTAGCAGATACGCAGTATTTT
clone size: many
J gene: TRBJ2-3
D gene: TRBD1
V gene: TRBV7-2

CDR3 protein: CASGTGTGGLETQYF
CDR3 DNA: TGTGCCAGCGGGACCGGGACAGGGGGTTTAGAGACCCAGTACTTC
clone size: few
J gene: TRBJ2-5
D gene: TRBD1
V gene: TRBV28

CDR3 protein: CASSHRQGYEQYF
CDR3 DNA: TGTGCCAGCAGCCACAGACAGGGCTACGAGCAGTACTTC
clone size: many
J gene: TRBJ2-7
D gene: TRBD1
V gene: TRBV7-2

CDR3 protein: CASSLSGYHEQYF
CDR3 DNA: TGTGCCAGCAGTTTATCAGGGTACCACGAGCAGTACTTC
clone size: few
J gene: TRBJ2-7
D gene: NA
V gene: TRBV27

CDR3 protein: CASSQDRRVGEAFF
CDR3 DNA: TGTGCCAGCAGCCAAGATAGGAGGGTGGGTGAAGCTTTCTTT
clone size: NA
J gene: TRBJ1-1
D gene: NA
V gene: TRBV3-2

CDR3 protein: CASSGSIRTGHQETQYF
CDR3 DNA: TGTGCCAGCAGCGGAAGTATTCGGACAGGGCACCAAGAGACCCAGTACTTC
clone size: NA
J gene: TRBJ2-5
D gene: TRBD1
V gene: TRBV9

CDR3 protein: CASIGDTLGYGYTF
CDR3 DNA: TGTGCCAGCATTGGGGACACATTAGGCTATGGCTACACCTTC
clone size: many
J gene: TRBJ1-2
D gene: NA
V gene: TRBV2

CDR3 protein: CASSPLLNEKLFF
CDR3 DNA: TGTGCCAGCAGTCCTCTGTTGAATGAAAAACTGTTTTTT
clone size: NA
J gene: TRBJ1-4
D gene: NA
V gene: TRBV27

CDR3 protein: CASSLNTGGTDTQYF
CDR3 DNA: TGCGCCAGCAGCTTGAACACAGGGGGGACAGATACGCAGTATTTT
clone size: many
J gene: TRBJ2-3
D gene: TRBD1
V gene: TRBV5-1

CDR3 protein: CASSPGPGPQETQYF
CDR3 DNA: TGTGCCAGCTCACCCGGCCCAGGGCCACAAGAGACCCAGTACTTC
clone size: NA
J gene: TRBJ2-5
D gene: NA
V gene: TRBV18

CDR3 protein: CASSQQSGGASDTQYF
CDR3 DNA: TGTGCCAGCAGCCAACAAAGCGGGGGGGCCTCGGATACGCAGTATTTT
clone size: many
J gene: TRBJ2-3
D gene: TRBD2
V gene: TRBV14

CDR3 protein: CASSGGVAGRDTQYF
CDR3 DNA: TGTGCCAGCAGCGGGGGAGTAGCGGGAAGAGATACGCAGTATTTT
clone size: NA
J gene: TRBJ2-3
D gene: TRBD2
V gene: TRBV9

CDR3 protein: CATSDRNAQFF
CDR3 DNA: TGTGCCACCAGTGATCGCAATGCGCAGTTCTTC
clone size: NA
J gene: TRBJ2-1
D gene: NA
V gene: TRBV24-1

CDR3 protein: CSATDGRLAKNIQYF
CDR3 DNA: TGCAGTGCCACCGACGGAAGACTAGCCAAAAACATTCAGTACTTC
clone size: NA
J gene: TRBJ2-4
D gene: NA
V gene: TRBV20-1

CDR3 protein: CAIRGLGTDTQYF
CDR3 DNA: TGTGCCATCAGGGGGCTTGGCACAGATACGCAGTATTTT
clone size: many
J gene: TRBJ2-3
D gene: NA
V gene: TRBV10-3

CDR3 protein: CASSSPGLADFSTDTQYF
CDR3 DNA: TGTGCCAGCAGCTCTCCGGGACTAGCGGACTTCAGCACAGATACGCAGTATTTT
clone size: few
J gene: TRBJ2-3
D gene: TRBD2
V gene: TRBV11-2

CDR3 protein: CASSPGQGSIRGYTF
CDR3 DNA: TGTGCCAGCAGTCCCGGACAGGGGTCAATTCGTGGCTACACCTTC
clone size: many
J gene: TRBJ1-2
D gene: TRBD1
V gene: TRBV3-1

CDR3 protein: CASSHRETQYF
CDR3 DNA: TGTGCCAGCAGCCATAGGGAGACCCAGTACTTC
clone size: many
J gene: TRBJ2-5
D gene: NA
V gene: TRBV14

CDR3 protein: CSAPRGWTDTQYF
CDR3 DNA: TGCAGTGCTCCCAGGGGGTGGACAGATACGCAGTATTTT
clone size: NA
J gene: TRBJ2-3
D gene: TRBD1
V gene: TRBV20-1

CDR3 protein: CASSQDWSLGLGDQPQHF
CDR3 DNA: TGCGCCAGCAGCCAAGATTGGTCCCTGGGGCTGGGAGATCAGCCCCAGCATTTT
clone size: many
J gene: TRBJ1-5
D gene: NA
V gene: TRBV4-3

CDR3 protein: CASSFGPSLGRTGELFF
CDR3 DNA: TGTGCCAGCAGTTTTGGCCCTTCGCTGGGGCGCACCGGGGAGCTGTTTTTT
clone size: NA
J gene: TRBJ2-2
D gene: NA
V gene: TRBV6-2/TRBV6-3

CDR3 protein: CASSLGGRLLNTEAFF
CDR3 DNA: TGTGCCAGCAGCTTAGGGGGGCGGCTGCTTAACACTGAAGCTTTCTTT
clone size: NA
J gene: TRBJ1-1
D gene: NA
V gene: TRBV7-2

CDR3 protein: CAWSVLMWTEGFF
CDR3 DNA: TGTGCCTGGAGTGTTCTGATGTGGACTGAAGGTTTCTTT
clone size: NA
J gene: TRBJ1-1
D gene: NA
V gene: TRBV30

CDR3 protein: CASSLGPGDEQFF
CDR3 DNA: TGTGCCAGCAGCTTAGGTCCGGGGGATGAGCAGTTCTTC
clone size: many
J gene: TRBJ2-1
D gene: NA
V gene: TRBV7-9

CDR3 protein: CSAMGTEANYEQYF
CDR3 DNA: TGCAGTGCTATGGGGACAGAAGCAAACTACGAGCAGTACTTC
clone size: NA
J gene: TRBJ2-7
D gene: TRBD1
V gene: TRBV20-1

CDR3 protein: CASSFSFSGYTF
CDR3 DNA: TGTGCCAGCAGTTTTAGTTTTAGTGGCTACACCTTC
clone size: many
J gene: TRBJ1-2
D gene: NA
V gene: TRBV28

CDR3 protein: CSVVTWGLGYGYTF
CDR3 DNA: TGCAGCGTTGTTACTTGGGGGCTGGGCTATGGCTACACCTTC
clone size: NA
J gene: TRBJ1-2
D gene: NA
V gene: TRBV29-1

CDR3 protein: CASRHHEGEQFF
CDR3 DNA: TGTGCCAGCAGACACCACGAGGGTGAGCAGTTCTTC
clone size: few
J gene: TRBJ2-1
D gene: NA
V gene: TRBV21-1

CDR3 protein: CASSSRGAGGSGTGELFF
CDR3 DNA: TGTGCCAGCAGCTCTCGGGGGGCGGGAGGATCGGGCACCGGGGAGCTGTTTTTT
clone size: few
J gene: TRBJ2-2
D gene: TRBD2
V gene: TRBV7-9

CDR3 protein: CASSQDDRGTTGELFF
CDR3 DNA: TGTGCCAGCAGCCAAGATGACAGGGGGACTACCGGGGAGCTGTTTTTT
clone size: many
J gene: TRBJ2-2
D gene: TRBD1
V gene: TRBV14

CDR3 protein: CASSYSSRGAAQYF
CDR3 DNA: TGTGCCAGCAGTTACTCTTCCAGGGGAGCCGCGCAGTACTTC
clone size: NA
J gene: TRBJ2-7
D gene: NA
V gene: TRBV6-5

CDR3 protein: CASSPRVSSTDTQYF
CDR3 DNA: TGTGCCAGCAGTCCCAGGGTCTCTAGCACAGATACGCAGTATTTT
clone size: many
J gene: TRBJ2-3
D gene: NA
V gene: TRBV12-3/TRBV12-4

CDR3 protein: CASSIASSSYNEQFF
CDR3 DNA: TGTGCCAGTAGTATAGCCAGCTCATCCTACAATGAGCAGTTCTTC
clone size: NA
J gene: TRBJ2-1
D gene: NA
V gene: TRBV19

CDR3 protein: CASSPGGQGFPYEQYF
CDR3 DNA: TGTGCCAGCAGCCCGGGGGGACAGGGGTTCCCCTACGAGCAGTACTTC
clone size: few
J gene: TRBJ2-7
D gene: TRBD1
V gene: TRBV7-9

CDR3 protein: CASSLGPDGPDATNEKLFF
CDR3 DNA: TGTGCCAGCAGCTTAGGGCCAGATGGGCCCGATGCAACTAATGAAAAACTGTTTTTT
clone size: few
J gene: TRBJ1-4
D gene: NA
V gene: TRBV7-6

CDR3 protein: CASSRSTGTALYGPSDTQYF
CDR3 DNA: TGCGCCAGCAGCCGATCTACCGGGACGGCTCTTTATGGTCCGTCAGATACGCAGTATTTT
clone size: many
J gene: TRBJ2-3
D gene: NA
V gene: TRBV4-3

CDR3 protein: CASSVESGGNSPLHF
CDR3 DNA: TGTGCCAGCAGCGTAGAGTCAGGGGGCAATTCACCCCTCCACTTT
clone size: NA
J gene: TRBJ1-6
D gene: TRBD1
V gene: TRBV9

CDR3 protein: CASSAIGGAYGYTF
CDR3 DNA: TGTGCCAGCAGTGCGATAGGGGGGGCCTATGGCTACACCTTC
clone size: NA
J gene: TRBJ1-2
D gene: NA
V gene: TRBV6-1

CDR3 protein: CSVELLAVSTDTQYF
CDR3 DNA: TGCAGCGTTGAACTGTTAGCGGTCAGCACAGATACGCAGTATTTT
clone size: many
J gene: TRBJ2-3
D gene: NA
V gene: TRBV29-1

CDR3 protein: CASSYAGGQGNEQFF
CDR3 DNA: TGTGCCAGCAGTTACGCGGGAGGACAGGGGAATGAGCAGTTCTTC
clone size: few
J gene: TRBJ2-1
D gene: NA
V gene: TRBV6-2/TRBV6-3

CDR3 protein: CASSPGTAGAYEQYF
CDR3 DNA: TGTGCCAGCAGTCCCGGGACCGCGGGGGCCTACGAGCAGTACTTC
clone size: many
J gene: TRBJ2-7
D gene: TRBD2
V gene: TRBV28

CDR3 protein: CASSSTPSWGTEAFF
CDR3 DNA: TGTGCCAGCAGTTCAACCCCCAGCTGGGGCACTGAAGCTTTCTTT
clone size: NA
J gene: TRBJ1-1
D gene: NA
V gene: TRBV6-2/TRBV6-3

CDR3 protein: CASSLEGGTSSGEQYF
CDR3 DNA: TGTGCCAGCAGCTTGGAAGGCGGAACCTCTTCGGGGGAGCAGTACTTC
clone size: few
J gene: TRBJ2-7
D gene: NA
V gene: TRBV5-5